The present T cell receptor beta chain was sequenced within a study of blood T cell repertoires in COVID-19 (TCRdb year 2020). Some background on the complete study: Collaborator samples came from the United States, Italy and Spain and covered acute and convalescent phases of COVID-19. The prospective study material was composed of cDNA or gDNA derived from T cells, B-cell-depleted T cells, or PBMCs. The dataset comprised deeply sampled blood TCRbeta repertoires from subjects exposed to, actively infected with, or recovered from COVID-19. The repertoires were released in a freely available public database intended as a resource for research on the immune response to SARS-CoV-2. Samples were obtained from the ongoing ImmuneRACE study (first 160 participants) and from 1,200 or so subjects provided by 6 global collaborators. The sample metadata nearly always contained a de-identified subject ID, COVID-19 status, age in years and sex. HLA class I and class II types, where available, came from metadata supplied by the sample provider rather than from assay-based typing.

V ends up 0 bases short and J 7 bases short, with an unmatched junction base count of 11. CDR1 and CDR2, looked up from the germline V gene, are LGHNA and YNFKEQ. The CDR3 runs 17 amino acids, cysteine and phenylalanine included. The sequence is cut down to CDR3 DNA, 51 bases in frame from base 1. Note on this clone: Its antigen is still unknown. No base quality information exists; no much larger clone differs at one position.

The immunoSEQ Assay, a bias-controlled multiplex PCR, was used to amplify TCRbeta CDR3 regions from genomic DNA. Under the source paper's analysis protocol: The number of nucleated cells in each sample was estimated from the amplification of reference gene primers within the assay. Sequence reads were collapsed and filtered to measure the absolute abundance of every unique TCRbeta CDR3 rearrangement. For each sample, productive Simpson clonality was calculated as the square root of Simpson's diversity index across productive rearrangements. TCRdb obtained this table from immuneACCESS and retained in-frame rearrangements with V and J assigned. These tables miss some clones; where compared with another copy, unresolved V genes account for less than half of the shortfall, and the remainder is unexplained. The D gene and trimming were derived from the DNA, and the V and J assignments and clone size from that table. For this sample the table gives roughly 190,000 clones, of which approximately 90% were detected only once. The biggest ten clones account for approximately 4.4% of the sample.

Whole blood was collected in K2EDTA tubes by collaborating institutions according to the institutions' own protocols. Collaborator samples were shipped for TCRbeta analysis as frozen whole blood, isolated PBMCs, or DNA extracted from either sample type. What the authors observed across the whole study: The amount of clinical and demographic metadata varied by source and participant and was provided uncurated.

The sample comprised peripheral blood. The sequence was obtained from a human donor in a cohort sampled during active COVID-19. The chain employs TRBV4-2 and TRBJ2-1, with 8 middle bases fitting TRBD2. The CDR3 here reads CASSQDAPAGAANEQFF. The sequence in DNA is TGTGCCAGCAGCCAAGATGCCCCAGCGGGAGCGGCAAATGAGCAGTTCTTC.